Below, one T cell receptor beta chain is given with its context. No antigen is known for it. The data were produced by immunoSEQ multiplex PCR, yet TCRdb's version contains in-frame clones alone and is incomplete. The sample shows 200,000 to 250,000 clones, 85% to 90% of them seen only once. The data originate from a study of cytomegalovirus exposure and HLA in healthy donors. Across the whole study: The platform used for the 120 validation repertoires matched that of the approximately 640 first-cohort repertoires, a later analysis reported. Whole-study findings and limits: Subsequent analysis of the roughly 120 validation repertoires found a tendency for first-cohort TCR clusters to co-occur. TCR beta chains numbering more than 150 were designated cytomegalovirus-associated. In vitro confirmation showed a few CMV-associated chains to be CMV antigen specific.

Input material: PBMCs. The receptor was derived from a man in his late teens or twenties in good health and CMV-seronegative.

CDR3 nucleotides: TGTGCCAGCAGCTTGGACAGGGGATACTACGAGCAGTACTTC. Its protein is CASSLDRGYYEQYF. The chain combines TRBV5-6 with TRBJ2-7, with 7 positions matching TRBD1. Germline CDR1 reads SGHDT; CDR2 reads YYEEEE. The CDR3 totals 14 residues. The V segment lost 0 bases and the J segment 3 bases; nucleotides outside the gene matches: 3.